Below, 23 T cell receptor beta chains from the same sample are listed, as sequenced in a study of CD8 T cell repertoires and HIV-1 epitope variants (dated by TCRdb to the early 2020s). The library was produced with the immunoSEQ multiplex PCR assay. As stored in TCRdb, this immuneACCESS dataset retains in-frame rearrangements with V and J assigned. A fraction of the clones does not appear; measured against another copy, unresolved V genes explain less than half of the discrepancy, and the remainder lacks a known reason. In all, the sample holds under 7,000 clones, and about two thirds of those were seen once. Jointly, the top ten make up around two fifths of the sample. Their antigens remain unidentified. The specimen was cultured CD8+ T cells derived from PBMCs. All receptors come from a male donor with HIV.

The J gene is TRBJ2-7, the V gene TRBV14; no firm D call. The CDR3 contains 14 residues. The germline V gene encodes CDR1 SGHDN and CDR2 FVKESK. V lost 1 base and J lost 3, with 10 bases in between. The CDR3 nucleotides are TGTGCCAGCAGCCAAGTAGAGGAGATCTACGAGCAGTACTTC. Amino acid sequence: CASSQVEEIYEQYF.

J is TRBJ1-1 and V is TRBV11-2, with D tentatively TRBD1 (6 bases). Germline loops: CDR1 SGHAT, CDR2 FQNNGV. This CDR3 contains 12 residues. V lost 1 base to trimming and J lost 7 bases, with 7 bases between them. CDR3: CASSLAQGEAFF. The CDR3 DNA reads TGTGCCAGCAGCTTAGCACAGGGTGAAGCTTTCTTT.

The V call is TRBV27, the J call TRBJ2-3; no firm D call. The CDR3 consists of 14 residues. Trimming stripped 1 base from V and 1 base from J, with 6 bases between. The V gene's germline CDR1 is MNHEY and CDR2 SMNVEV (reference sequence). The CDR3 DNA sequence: TGTGCCAGCAGTTTATACCGGGGCACAGATACGCAGTATTTT. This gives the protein CASSLYRGTDTQYF.

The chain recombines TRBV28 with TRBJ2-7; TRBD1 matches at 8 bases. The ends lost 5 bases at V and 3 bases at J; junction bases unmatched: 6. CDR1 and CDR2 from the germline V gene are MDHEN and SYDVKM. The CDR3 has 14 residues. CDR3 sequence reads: CASSRQGSVYEQYF. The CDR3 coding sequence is TGTGCCAGCAGTAGACAGGGGTCGGTCTACGAGCAGTACTTC.

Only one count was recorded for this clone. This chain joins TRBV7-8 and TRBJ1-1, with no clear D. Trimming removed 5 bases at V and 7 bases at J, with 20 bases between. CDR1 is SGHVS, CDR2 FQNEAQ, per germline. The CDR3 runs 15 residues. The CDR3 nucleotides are TGTGCCAGCAGCCCCGGCCTCGGTGGAGTAGGTGAAGCTTTCTTT. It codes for CASSPGLGGVGEAFF. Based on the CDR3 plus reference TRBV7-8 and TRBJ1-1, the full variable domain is GAGVSQSPRYKVAKRGQDVALRCDPISGHVSLFWYQQALGQGPEFLTYFQNEAQLDKSGLPSDRFFAERPEGSVSTLKIQRTQQEDSAVYLCASSPGLGGVGEAFFGQGTRLTVV.

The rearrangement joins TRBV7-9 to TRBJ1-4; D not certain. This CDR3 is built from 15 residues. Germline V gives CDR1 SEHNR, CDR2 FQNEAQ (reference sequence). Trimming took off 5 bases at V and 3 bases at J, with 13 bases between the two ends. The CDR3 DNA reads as TGTGCCAGCAGCCCTCCAGTGGGTGCTAATGAAAAACTGTTTTTT. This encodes CASSPPVGANEKLFF.

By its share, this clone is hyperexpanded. This chain's CDR3 is CASSSAGIDQETQYF. Here the CDR3 DNA reads TGTGCCAGCAGCTCCGCCGGGATAGATCAAGAGACCCAGTACTTC. This rearrangement joins TRBV13 to TRBJ2-5, with D possibly matching TRBD2 (5 bases). CDR3 length equals 15 residues. Trimming left V 4 bases short and J 2 bases short, with 14 bases between. Germline V gives CDR1 PRHDT, CDR2 FYEKMQ (reference sequence).

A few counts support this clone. CDR3 nucleotide sequence: TGTGCCAGCAGCTTAGCGGGCAGTTCCGTTAGGAGCTCCTACGAGCAGTACTTC. Translated: CASSLAGSSVRSSYEQYF. This chain links TRBV7-9 with TRBJ2-7, with D unclear. This CDR3 spans 18 amino acids. CDR1 is SEHNR, CDR2 FQNEAQ, per germline (reference sequence). V lost 0 bases and J 0 bases, leaving 18 bases between the germline ends.

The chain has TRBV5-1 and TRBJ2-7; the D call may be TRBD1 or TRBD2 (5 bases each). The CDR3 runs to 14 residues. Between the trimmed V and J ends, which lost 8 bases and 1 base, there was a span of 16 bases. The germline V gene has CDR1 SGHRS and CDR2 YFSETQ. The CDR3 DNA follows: TGCGCCAGTCGCGAAGGGACGGTATCCTACGAGCAGTACTTC. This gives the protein CASREGTVSYEQYF.

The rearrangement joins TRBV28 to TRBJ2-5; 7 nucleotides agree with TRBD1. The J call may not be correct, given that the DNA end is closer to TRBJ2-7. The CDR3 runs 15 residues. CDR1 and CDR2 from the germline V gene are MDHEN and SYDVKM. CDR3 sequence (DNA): TGTGCCAGCAGTTTATATCGCGACAGGGCCTACGAGCAGTACTTC. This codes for CASSLYRDRAYEQYF.

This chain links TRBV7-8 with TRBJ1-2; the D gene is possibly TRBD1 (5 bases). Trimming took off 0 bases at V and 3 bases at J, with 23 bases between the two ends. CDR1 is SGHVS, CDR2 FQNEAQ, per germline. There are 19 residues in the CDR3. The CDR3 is CASSLARVQGPSPDYGYTF. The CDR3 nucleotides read TGTGCCAGCAGCTTAGCGAGGGTCCAGGGCCCTTCTCCCGACTATGGCTACACCTTC. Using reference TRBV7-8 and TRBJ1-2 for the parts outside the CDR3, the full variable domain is GAGVSQSPRYKVAKRGQDVALRCDPISGHVSLFWYQQALGQGPEFLTYFQNEAQLDKSGLPSDRFFAERPEGSVSTLKIQRTQQEDSAVYLCASSLARVQGPSPDYGYTFGSGTRLTVV.

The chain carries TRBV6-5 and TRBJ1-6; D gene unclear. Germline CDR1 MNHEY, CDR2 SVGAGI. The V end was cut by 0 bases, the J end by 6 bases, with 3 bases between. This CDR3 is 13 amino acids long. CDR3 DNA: TGTGCCAGCAGTTACTCGTTTAATTCACCCCTCCACTTT. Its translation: CASSYSFNSPLHF.

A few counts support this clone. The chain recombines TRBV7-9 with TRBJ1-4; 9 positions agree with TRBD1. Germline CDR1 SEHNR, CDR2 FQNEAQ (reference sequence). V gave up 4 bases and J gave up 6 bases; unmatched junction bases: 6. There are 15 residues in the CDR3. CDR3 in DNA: TGTGCCAGCAGCTCCCTGGGACAGGGAGATGAAAAACTGTTTTTT. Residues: CASSSLGQGDEKLFF.

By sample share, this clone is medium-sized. The CDR3 region has the DNA TGTGCCATCAGTGGGGTCGGGAATACCTACGAGCAGTACTTC. Its translation is CAISGVGNTYEQYF. The chain couples TRBV10-3 to TRBJ2-7, with D possibly TRBD2 on 5 matching bases. The germline V and J ends were trimmed by 4 bases and 2 bases, with 12 bases remaining between them. CDR1 is ENHRY, CDR2 SYGVKD, per germline. This CDR3 spans 14 amino acids.

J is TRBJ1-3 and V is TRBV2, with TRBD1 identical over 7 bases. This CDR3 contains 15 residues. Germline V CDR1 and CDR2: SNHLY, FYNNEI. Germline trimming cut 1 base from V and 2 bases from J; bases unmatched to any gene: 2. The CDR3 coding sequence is TGTGCCAGCAGTGAAGGAACAGGGGCTGGAAACACCATATATTTT. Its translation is CASSEGTGAGNTIYF.

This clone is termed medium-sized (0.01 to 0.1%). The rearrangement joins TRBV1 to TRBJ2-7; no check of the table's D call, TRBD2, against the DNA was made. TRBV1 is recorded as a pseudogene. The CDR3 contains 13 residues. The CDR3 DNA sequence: TGCACCAGCAGCCATTCTCTGCGGTACGAGCAGTACTTC. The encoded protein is CTSSHSLRYEQYF.

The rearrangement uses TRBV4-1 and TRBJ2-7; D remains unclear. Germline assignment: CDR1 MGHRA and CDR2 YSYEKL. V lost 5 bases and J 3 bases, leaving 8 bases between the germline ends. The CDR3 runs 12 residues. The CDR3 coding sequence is TGCGCCAGCAGCGGCACTAACTACGAGCAGTACTTC. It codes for CASSGTNYEQYF.

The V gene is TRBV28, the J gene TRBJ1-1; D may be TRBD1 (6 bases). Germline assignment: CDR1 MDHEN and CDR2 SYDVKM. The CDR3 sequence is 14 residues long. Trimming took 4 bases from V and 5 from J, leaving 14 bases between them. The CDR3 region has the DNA TGTGCCAGCAGTTCGCCCCGACAGGCAACTGAAGCTTTCTTT. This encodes CASSSPRQATEAFF.

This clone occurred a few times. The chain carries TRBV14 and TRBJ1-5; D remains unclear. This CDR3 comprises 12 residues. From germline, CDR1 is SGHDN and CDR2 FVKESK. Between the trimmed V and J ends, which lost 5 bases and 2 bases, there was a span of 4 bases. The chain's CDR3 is CASSAGNQPQHF. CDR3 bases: TGTGCCAGCAGCGCGGGCAATCAGCCCCAGCATTTT.

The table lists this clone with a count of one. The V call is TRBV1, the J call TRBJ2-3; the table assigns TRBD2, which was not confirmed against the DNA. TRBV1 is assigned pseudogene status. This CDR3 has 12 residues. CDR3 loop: CTSSQPRDTQYF. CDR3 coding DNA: TGCACCAGCAGCCAACCTAGAGATACGCAGTATTTT.

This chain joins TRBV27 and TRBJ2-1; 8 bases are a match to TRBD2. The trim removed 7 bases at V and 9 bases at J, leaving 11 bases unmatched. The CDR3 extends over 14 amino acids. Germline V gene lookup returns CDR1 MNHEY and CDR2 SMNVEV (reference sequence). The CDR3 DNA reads TGTGCCAGCATTCGACCGGGACTAGGCCGTGAGCAGTTCTTC. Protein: CASIRPGLGREQFF.

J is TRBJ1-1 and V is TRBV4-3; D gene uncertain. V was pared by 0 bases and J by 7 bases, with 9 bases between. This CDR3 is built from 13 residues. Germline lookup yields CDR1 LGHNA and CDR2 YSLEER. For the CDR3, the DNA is TGCGCCAGCAGCCAAGAAAGTTTCGGTGAAGCTTTCTTT. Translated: CASSQESFGEAFF.

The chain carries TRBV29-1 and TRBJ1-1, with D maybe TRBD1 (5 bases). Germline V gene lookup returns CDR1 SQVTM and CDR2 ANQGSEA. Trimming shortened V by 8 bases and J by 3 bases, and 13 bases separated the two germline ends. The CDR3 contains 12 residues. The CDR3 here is CSSVVGDTEAFF. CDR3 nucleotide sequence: TGCAGCTCGGTGGTAGGGGACACTGAAGCTTTCTTT.